These 13 T cell receptor beta chains share one sample of origin, sequenced in a study of PD-1 blockade in classical Hodgkin lymphoma. Data came from immunoSEQ multiplex PCR; TCRdb stores just in-frame clones and leaves some out. Of approximately 21,000 clones detected, about two thirds appear once; the ten largest clones hold almost 6%. Brentuximab vedotin exposure varied, and every patient relapsed after autologous stem cell transplantation. The source was peripheral blood mononuclear cells (PBMCs), collected at baseline. The receptors come from a human donor with classical Hodgkin lymphoma.

V and J are TRBV19 and TRBJ1-4; a possible D gene is TRBD1 (5 bases). Looked up from germline, CDR1 is LNHDA and CDR2 is SQIVND (reference sequence). This CDR3 has 14 amino acids. Between the trimmed V and J ends, which lost 4 bases and 6 bases, there was a span of 12 bases. CDR3 amino acids: CASSTGAGYEKLFF. CDR3 sequence (DNA): TGTGCCAGTAGTACCGGGGCAGGGTATGAAAAACTGTTTTTT.

This clone was seen a handful of times. The chain is built from TRBV29-1 and TRBJ2-1, with D tentatively TRBD2 (6 bases). Germline V gene data show CDR1 as SQVTM and CDR2 as ANQGSEA. Trimming pared 4 bases from V and 8 bases from J, leaving 18 bases between. The CDR3 runs 14 residues. CDR3 residues: CSVGWQVGGDEQFF. The CDR3 DNA is TGCAGCGTTGGTTGGCAGGTCGGCGGGGATGAGCAGTTCTTC.

The V and J genes are TRBV11-2 and TRBJ1-3; D gene unclear. The germline V gene encodes CDR1 SGHAT and CDR2 FQNNGV. V gave up 4 bases and J gave up 0 bases, with 16 bases separating them. The CDR3 length is 17 residues. The CDR3 protein is CASSYHGGRPSGNTIYF. CDR3 nucleotide sequence: TGTGCCAGCAGCTACCATGGAGGGCGCCCCTCTGGAAACACCATATATTTT.

The rearrangement joins TRBV28 to TRBJ1-5, with 9 bases lining up with TRBD1. The germline V gene has CDR1 MDHEN and CDR2 SYDVKM. The junction had 4 bases not matched to a gene; V was cut back by 5 bases and J by 5 bases. This CDR3 region has 14 residues. The CDR3 nucleotides read TGTGCCAGCAGTCTGGACAGGGGCGATCAGCCCCAGCATTTT. The encoded protein is CASSLDRGDQPQHF.

The J gene is TRBJ2-5, the V gene TRBV10-2; D ambiguous. The DNA end is more similar to TRBJ2-7, so the J call may be wrong. The CDR3 is 11 amino acids. The V gene's germline CDR1 is WSHSY and CDR2 SAAADI. CDR3 sequence (DNA): TGCGCCAGCAGTGTTAAGTCCGAGCAGTACTTC. Protein: CASSVKSEQYF.

This clone counts as medium-sized. Here the CDR3 reads CSARQSYEQYF. The CDR3 DNA reads TGCAGTGCTAGGCAAAGCTACGAGCAGTACTTC. J is TRBJ2-7 and V is TRBV20-1; D unresolved. Germline-derived CDR1 and CDR2 are DFQATT and SNEGSKA (reference sequence). There are 11 residues in the CDR3. Trimming took off 3 bases at V and 3 bases at J, with 6 bases between the two ends.

J is TRBJ2-3 and V is TRBV11-3; D is uncertain. CDR1 is SGHNT, CDR2 YENEEA, per germline. The CDR3 totals 12 residues. The V and J ends lost 1 base and 4 bases respectively, with 3 bases between them. The CDR3 DNA is TGTGCCAGCAGCTTAGGGGCAGATACGCAGTATTTT. Translation: CASSLGADTQYF.

With respect to this clone: Its ends do not fully match the called genes, so a read error is possible. V is TRBV7-2 and J is TRBJ2-2, with 7 bases fitting TRBD1. CDR3 length: 14 amino acids. CDR1 SGHTA and CDR2 FQGNSA come from the germline V gene. Here the CDR3 reads CASRQTGNAGELFF. For the CDR3, the DNA is TGTGCCAGCAGGCAGACAGGGAACGCCGGGGAGCTGTTTTTT. The complete variable domain, with remaining parts taken from reference TRBV7-2 and TRBJ2-2, reads GAGVSQSPSNKVTEKGKDVELRCDPISGHTALYWYRQSLGQGLEFLIYFQGNSAPDKSGLPSDRFSAERTGGSVSTLTIQRTQQEDSAVYLCASRQTGNAGELFFGEGSRLTVL.

The genes are TRBV27 and TRBJ2-7; possibly TRBD1 for D (6 bases). The germline V and J ends were trimmed by 0 bases and 0 bases, with 12 bases remaining between them. This CDR3 has 16 amino acids. Germline-derived CDR1 and CDR2 are MNHEY and SMNVEV (reference sequence). The chain's CDR3 is CASSLSPRQASYEQYF. The CDR3 nucleotides read TGTGCCAGCAGTTTATCTCCAAGACAGGCCTCCTACGAGCAGTACTTC.

This clone has just one count. The chain joins TRBV7-2 to TRBJ2-3, with 11 bases aligning to TRBD2. CDR3 length: 15 amino acids. Germline CDR1 is SGHTA and CDR2 is FQGNSA. J lost 1 base, V lost 3 bases, and 0 bases had no gene match. The CDR3 DNA reads as TGTGCCAGCAGCTTTAGCGGGAGGGGCACAGATACGCAGTATTTT. Translating it yields CASSFSGRGTDTQYF.

This clone is a singleton in its sample. V is TRBV5-4 and J is TRBJ2-5; weak D call: TRBD2 (6 bases). The germline V gene has CDR1 SGHNT and CDR2 YYREEE (reference sequence). V was clipped by 3 bases and J by 2 bases, with 11 bases between them. This CDR3 contains 14 residues. The CDR3 sequence is CASSSTGRQETQYF. The CDR3 DNA reads as TGTGCCAGCAGCTCCACGGGGAGGCAAGAGACCCAGTACTTC.

The CDR3 nucleotides are TGTGCCAGCAGCCCACCCGTAGGGACGGAGAACACCGGGGAGCTGTTTTTT. It specifies CASSPPVGTENTGELFF. V gene TRBV4-2 combines with J gene TRBJ2-2; either TRBD1 or TRBD2 may supply D (5 bases each). CDR1 and CDR2 (germline): LGHNA, YNFKEQ. The CDR3 is made up of 17 amino acids. V shed 4 bases and J shed 1 base, with 16 bases lying between them.

This clone has more than one count but fewer than ten. This chain joins TRBV7-2 and TRBJ1-2; D remains ambiguous. The germline V gene has CDR1 SGHTA and CDR2 FQGNSA. Trimming cost V 3 bases and J 1 base, with 9 bases left between them. CDR3 length: 14 residues. CDR3 residues: CASSFNSDNYGYTF. CDR3 coding DNA: TGTGCCAGCAGCTTTAACAGCGATAACTATGGCTACACCTTC. Drawing the rest from reference TRBV7-2 and TRBJ1-2, the complete variable domain is GAGVSQSPSNKVTEKGKDVELRCDPISGHTALYWYRQSLGQGLEFLIYFQGNSAPDKSGLPSDRFSAERTGGSVSTLTIQRTQQEDSAVYLCASSFNSDNYGYTFGSGTRLTVV.